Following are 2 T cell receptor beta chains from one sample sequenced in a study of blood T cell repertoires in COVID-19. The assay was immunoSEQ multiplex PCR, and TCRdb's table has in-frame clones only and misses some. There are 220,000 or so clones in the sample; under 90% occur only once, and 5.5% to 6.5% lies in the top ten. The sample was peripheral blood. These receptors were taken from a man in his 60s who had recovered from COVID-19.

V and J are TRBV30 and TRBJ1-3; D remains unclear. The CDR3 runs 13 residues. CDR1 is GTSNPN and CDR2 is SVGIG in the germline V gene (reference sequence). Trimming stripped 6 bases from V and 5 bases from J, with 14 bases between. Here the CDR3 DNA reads TGTGCCTGCCTAGACCCAAACAGAAACACCATATATTTT. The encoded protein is CACLDPNRNTIYF.

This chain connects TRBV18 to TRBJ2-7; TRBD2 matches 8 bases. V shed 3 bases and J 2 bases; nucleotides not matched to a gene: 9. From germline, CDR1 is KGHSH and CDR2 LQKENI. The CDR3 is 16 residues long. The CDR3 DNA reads TGTGCCAGCTCACCTGTCGGGGGGGAGGCTACCTACGAGCAGTACTTC. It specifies CASSPVGGEATYEQYF.